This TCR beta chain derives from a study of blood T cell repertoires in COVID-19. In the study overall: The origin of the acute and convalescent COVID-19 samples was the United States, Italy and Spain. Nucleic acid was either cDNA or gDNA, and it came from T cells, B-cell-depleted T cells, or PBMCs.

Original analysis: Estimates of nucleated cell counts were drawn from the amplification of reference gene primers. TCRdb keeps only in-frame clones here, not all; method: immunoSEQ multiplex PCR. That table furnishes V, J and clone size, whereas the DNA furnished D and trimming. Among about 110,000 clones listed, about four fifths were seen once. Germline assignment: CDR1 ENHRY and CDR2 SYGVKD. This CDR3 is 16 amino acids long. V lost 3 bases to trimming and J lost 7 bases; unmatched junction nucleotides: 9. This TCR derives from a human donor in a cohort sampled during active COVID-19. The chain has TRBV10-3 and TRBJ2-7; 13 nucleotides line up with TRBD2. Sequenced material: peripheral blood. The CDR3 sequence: CAISDSGTSGTGEQYF. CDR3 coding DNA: TGTGCCATCAGTGATTCCGGGACTAGCGGGACTGGTGAGCAGTACTTC.